The T cell receptor beta chain under discussion was sequenced for a study of response to subunit inactivated influenza vaccine. Findings and caveats of the study: New T cells are recruited in small numbers by each seasonal influenza vaccination, according to the authors' suggestion.

Looked up from germline, CDR1 is SGHDT and CDR2 is YYEEEE. The CDR3 has 13 residues. V lost 9 bases and J 2 bases, leaving 13 bases between the germline ends. TCRdb reprocessed the RT-PCR reads with MiXCR, giving one entry per CDR3 protein. The sample lists 550,000 to 650,000 distinct CDR3 sequences; around 11% were seen once. About this clonotype: Its target is unknown.

This specimen consisted of PBMCs from blood, obtained on the day of vaccination. This TCR derives from a man between 45 and 60 years old who received an inactivated influenza vaccine. The chain couples TRBV5-6 to TRBJ2-3; perhaps D is TRBD1 or TRBD2 (5 bases each). CDR3 nucleotide sequence: TGTGCCATGGGCTCGGGGACCACAGATACGCAGTATTTT. This sequence encodes CAMGSGTTDTQYF.